This TCR beta chain is from a study of beta chain features in type 1 diabetes. Of the isolated RNA, all was reverse transcribed, and so the sequenced material was expressed TCRB transcripts. This table comes from immunoSEQ multiplex PCR, and its TCRdb copy is limited to in-frame clones, with some not included. The data hold approximately 730,000 clones, with over 10% observed a single time. Study-wide points: Moderately but significantly shorter TCRB CDR3s were found in Type 1 diabetes patients in all four CD4+ subsets. Resolution of whether HLA type affects TCRB rearrangement was not achieved here.

A word on this clone: The antigen remains unidentified.

Sort purity for all populations was recorded as exceeding 98%. This receptor was taken from a young man with type 1 diabetes. The specimen was naive CD4+ T cells from blood.

CDR3 in DNA: TGTGCCAGCAGCTCGGACAGGGAAAGAACCTATGGCTACACCTTC. Amino acid sequence: CASSSDRERTYGYTF. V gene TRBV27 combines with J gene TRBJ1-2; 8 positions match TRBD1. Germline V CDR1 and CDR2: MNHEY, SMNVEV (reference sequence). CDR3 size: 15 residues. V gave up 6 bases and J gave up 4 bases; unmatched junction bases: 10.